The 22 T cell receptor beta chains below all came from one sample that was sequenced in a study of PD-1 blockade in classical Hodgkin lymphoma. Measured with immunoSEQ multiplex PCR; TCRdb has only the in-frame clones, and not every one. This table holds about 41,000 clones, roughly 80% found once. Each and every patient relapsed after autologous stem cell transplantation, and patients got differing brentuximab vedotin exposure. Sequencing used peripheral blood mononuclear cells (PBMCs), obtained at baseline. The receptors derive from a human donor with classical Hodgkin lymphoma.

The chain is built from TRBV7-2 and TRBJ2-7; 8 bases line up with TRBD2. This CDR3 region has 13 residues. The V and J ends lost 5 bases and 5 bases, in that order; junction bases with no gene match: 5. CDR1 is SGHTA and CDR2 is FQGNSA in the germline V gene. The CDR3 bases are TGTGCCAGCAGCGGACTAGCCACCCACGAGCAGTACTTC. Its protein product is CASSGLATHEQYF.

The CDR3, as DNA: TGTGCCAGCAGCTTGTTAGTAGGGGGGTACGAGCAGTACTTC. Amino acids: CASSLLVGGYEQYF. This chain uses TRBV5-4 with TRBJ2-7; D is possibly TRBD1 or TRBD2 (6 bases each). This CDR3 region has 14 residues. The V end was cut by 1 base, the J end by 4 bases, with 12 bases between. Germline V gives CDR1 SGHNT, CDR2 YYREEE (reference sequence).

The CDR3 DNA follows: TGTGCCAGCAGTACACAGCATCCCACGTATAGCAATCAGCCCCAGCATTTT. As protein: CASSTQHPTYSNQPQHF. J is TRBJ1-5 and V is TRBV2; no definite D call. Germline V gene data show CDR1 as SNHLY and CDR2 as FYNNEI. The CDR3 is made up of 17 amino acids. V lost 5 bases, J lost 0 bases, and 17 bases lay in between. Full variable domain (missing parts from reference TRBV2 and TRBJ1-5): EPEVTQTPSHQVTQMGQEVILRCVPISNHLYFYWYRQILGQKVEFLVSFYNNEISEKSEIFDDQFSVERPDGSNFTLKIRSTKLEDSAMYFCASSTQHPTYSNQPQHFGDGTRLSIL.

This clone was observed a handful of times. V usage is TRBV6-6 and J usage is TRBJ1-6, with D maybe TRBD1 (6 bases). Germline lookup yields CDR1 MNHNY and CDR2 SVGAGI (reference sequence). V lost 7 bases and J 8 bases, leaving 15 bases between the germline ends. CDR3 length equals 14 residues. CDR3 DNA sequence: TGTGCCAGCACCAACAGGGCTTCGGATTCACCCCTCCACTTT. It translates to CASTNRASDSPLHF.

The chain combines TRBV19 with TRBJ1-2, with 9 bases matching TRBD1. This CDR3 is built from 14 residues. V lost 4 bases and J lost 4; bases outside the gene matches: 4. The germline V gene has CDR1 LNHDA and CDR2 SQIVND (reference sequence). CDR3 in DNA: TGTGCCAGTAGTACGACAGGGGGGATCTATGGCTACACCTTC. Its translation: CASSTTGGIYGYTF.

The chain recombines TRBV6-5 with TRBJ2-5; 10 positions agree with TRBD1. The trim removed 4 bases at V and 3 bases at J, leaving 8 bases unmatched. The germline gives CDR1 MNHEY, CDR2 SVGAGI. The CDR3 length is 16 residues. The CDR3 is CASSSLGTGAKETQYF. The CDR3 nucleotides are TGTGCCAGCAGTTCCCTCGGGACAGGGGCTAAAGAGACCCAGTACTTC.

The CDR3 DNA is TGTGCCAGTAGTATTGTAGGACAGTACAATGAGCAGTTCTTC. It specifies CASSIVGQYNEQFF. The chain has TRBV19 and TRBJ2-1, with D possibly being TRBD1 (6 bases). Germline assignment: CDR1 LNHDA and CDR2 SQIVND (reference sequence). The CDR3 spans 14 residues. V was shortened by 3 bases and J by 4 bases, with 10 bases between the two germline ends. Full variable domain (missing parts from reference TRBV19 and TRBJ2-1): DGGITQSPKYLFRKEGQNVTLSCEQNLNHDAMYWYRQDPGQGLRLIYYSQIVNDFQKGDIAEGYSVSREKKESFPLTVTSAQKNPTAFYLCASSIVGQYNEQFFGPGTRLTVL.

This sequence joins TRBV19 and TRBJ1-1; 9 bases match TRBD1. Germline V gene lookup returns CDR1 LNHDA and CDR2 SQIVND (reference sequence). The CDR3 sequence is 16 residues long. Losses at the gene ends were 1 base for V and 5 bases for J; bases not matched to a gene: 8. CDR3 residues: CASSIVPGQGLTEAFF. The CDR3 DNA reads TGTGCCAGTAGTATAGTTCCGGGACAGGGACTAACTGAAGCTTTCTTT.

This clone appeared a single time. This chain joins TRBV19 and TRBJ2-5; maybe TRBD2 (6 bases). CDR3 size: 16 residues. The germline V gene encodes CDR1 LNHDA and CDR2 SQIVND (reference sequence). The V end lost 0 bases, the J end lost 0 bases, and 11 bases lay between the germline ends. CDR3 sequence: CASSIELAVYQETQYF. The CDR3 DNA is TGTGCCAGTAGTATAGAGTTAGCGGTGTACCAAGAGACCCAGTACTTC.

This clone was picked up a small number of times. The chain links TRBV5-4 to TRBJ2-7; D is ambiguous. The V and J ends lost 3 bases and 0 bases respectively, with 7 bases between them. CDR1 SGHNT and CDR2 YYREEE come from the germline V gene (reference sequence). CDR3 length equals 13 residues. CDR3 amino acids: CASSSPLSYEQYF. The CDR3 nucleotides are TGTGCCAGCAGCTCCCCCCTCTCCTACGAGCAGTACTTC.

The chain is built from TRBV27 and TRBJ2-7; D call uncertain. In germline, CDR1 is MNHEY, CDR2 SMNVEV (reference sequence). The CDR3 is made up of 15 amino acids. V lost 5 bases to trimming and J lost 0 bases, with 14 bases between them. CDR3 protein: CASSPATHSSYEQYF. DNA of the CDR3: TGTGCCAGCAGTCCCGCGACACACAGCTCCTACGAGCAGTACTTC.

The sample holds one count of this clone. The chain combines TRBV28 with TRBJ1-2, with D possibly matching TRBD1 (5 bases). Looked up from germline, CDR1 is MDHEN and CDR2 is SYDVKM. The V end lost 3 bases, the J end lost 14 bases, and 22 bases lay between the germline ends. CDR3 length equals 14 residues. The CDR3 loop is CASSFGAQSMAKTF. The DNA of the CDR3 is TGTGCCAGCAGTTTTGGGGCCCAATCTATGGCTAAGACCTTC.

CDR3 amino acids: CASSIRSEGEAFF. The CDR3 DNA is TGTGCCAGCAGTATACGTTCGGAGGGTGAAGCTTTCTTT. The chain combines TRBV6-5 with TRBJ1-1, with D hard to call. Germline V lookup: CDR1 MNHEY, CDR2 SVGAGI. The CDR3 length is 13 residues. With 5 bases removed from V and 7 bases from J, the gap between germline ends came to 14 bases.

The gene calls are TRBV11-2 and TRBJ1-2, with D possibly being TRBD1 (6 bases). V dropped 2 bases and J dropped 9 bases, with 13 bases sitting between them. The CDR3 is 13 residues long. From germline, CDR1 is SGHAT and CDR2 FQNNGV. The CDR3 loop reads CASSLISGESYTF. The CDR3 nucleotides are TGTGCCAGCAGCTTAATCTCAGGGGAAAGCTACACCTTC.

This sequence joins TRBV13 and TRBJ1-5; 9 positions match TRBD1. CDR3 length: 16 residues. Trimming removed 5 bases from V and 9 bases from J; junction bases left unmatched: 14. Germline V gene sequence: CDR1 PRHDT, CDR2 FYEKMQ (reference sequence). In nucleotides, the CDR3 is TGTGCCAGCAGCACCAGGACAGGGGCCGGCGGGGGGCCCCAGCATTTT. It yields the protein CASSTRTGAGGGPQHF.

The CDR3 nucleotides read TGTGCCAGTAGTATAGGACTAGCTGTAGATACGCAGTATTTT. Its translation: CASSIGLAVDTQYF. This chain links TRBV19 with TRBJ2-3; the match to TRBD2 covers 7 bases. Losses at the gene ends were 1 base for V and 5 bases for J; bases not matched to a gene: 3. CDR1 is LNHDA, CDR2 SQIVND, per germline (reference sequence). The CDR3 contains 14 residues. Using reference TRBV19 and TRBJ2-3 for the parts outside the CDR3, the full variable domain is DGGITQSPKYLFRKEGQNVTLSCEQNLNHDAMYWYRQDPGQGLRLIYYSQIVNDFQKGDIAEGYSVSREKKESFPLTVTSAQKNPTAFYLCASSIGLAVDTQYFGPGTRLTVL.

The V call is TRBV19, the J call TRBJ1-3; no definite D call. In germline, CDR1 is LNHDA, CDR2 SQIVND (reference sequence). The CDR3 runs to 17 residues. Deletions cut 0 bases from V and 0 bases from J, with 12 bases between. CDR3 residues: CASSIDQAAYSGNTIYF. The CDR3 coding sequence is TGTGCCAGTAGTATAGATCAAGCGGCTTACTCTGGAAACACCATATATTTT.

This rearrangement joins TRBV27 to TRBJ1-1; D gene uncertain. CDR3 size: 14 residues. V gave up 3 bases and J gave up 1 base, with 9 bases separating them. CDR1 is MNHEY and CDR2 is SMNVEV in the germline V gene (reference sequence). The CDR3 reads CASSLAVGNTEAFF. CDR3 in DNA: TGTGCCAGCAGTTTGGCCGTGGGGAACACTGAAGCTTTCTTT.

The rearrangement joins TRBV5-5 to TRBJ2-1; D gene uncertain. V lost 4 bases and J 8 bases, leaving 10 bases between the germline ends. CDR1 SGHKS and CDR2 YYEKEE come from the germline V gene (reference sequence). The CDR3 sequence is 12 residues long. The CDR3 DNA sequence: TGTGCCAGCAGCCCCGGCGGATATGAGCAGTTCTTC. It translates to CASSPGGYEQFF.

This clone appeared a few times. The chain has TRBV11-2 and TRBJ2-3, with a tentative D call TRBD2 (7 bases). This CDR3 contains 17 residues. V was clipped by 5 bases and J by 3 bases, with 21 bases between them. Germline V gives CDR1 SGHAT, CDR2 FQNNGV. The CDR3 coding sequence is TGTGCCAGCAGCCCTAGATTTGGGGGCGGGGGAACAGATACGCAGTATTTT. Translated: CASSPRFGGGGTDTQYF.

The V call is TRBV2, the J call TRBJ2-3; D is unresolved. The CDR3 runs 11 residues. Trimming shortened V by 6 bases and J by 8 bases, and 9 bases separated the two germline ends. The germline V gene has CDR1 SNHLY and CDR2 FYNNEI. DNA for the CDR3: TGTGCCAGCAGCAGGACGAGTACGCAGTATTTT. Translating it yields CASSRTSTQYF.

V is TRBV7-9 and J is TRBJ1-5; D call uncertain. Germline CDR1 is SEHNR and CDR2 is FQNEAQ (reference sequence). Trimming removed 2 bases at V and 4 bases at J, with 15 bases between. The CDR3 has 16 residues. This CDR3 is CASSLLVKRENQPQHF. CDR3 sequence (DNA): TGTGCCAGCAGCTTATTGGTCAAGAGGGAGAATCAGCCCCAGCATTTT.